The 29 T cell receptor beta chains presented below share a single source sample, sequenced in a study of PD-1 blockade in classical Hodgkin lymphoma. Libraries were prepared by immunoSEQ multiplex PCR; TCRdb keeps only in-frame clonotypes and omits some of them. Of under 45,000 clones in the sample, 76% were seen once. Every single patient, without exception, relapsed after autologous stem cell transplantation, and brentuximab vedotin exposure varied. The material sequenced was peripheral blood mononuclear cells (PBMCs), taken at baseline. The receptors here all came from a human donor with classical Hodgkin lymphoma.

This chain links TRBV20-1 with TRBJ2-7; D is unresolved. From germline, CDR1 is DFQATT and CDR2 SNEGSKA (reference sequence). This CDR3 contains 11 residues. The DNA for the CDR3 is TGCAGCTTGACCCCGGCCTCCGAGCAGTACTTC. Translated, it gives CSLTPASEQYF.

CDR3 sequence: CASSVDMGLYEQYF. The CDR3 DNA sequence: TGTGCCAGCAGCGTTGATATGGGGCTCTACGAGCAGTACTTC. The chain has TRBV9 and TRBJ2-7; perhaps TRBD1 as D (5 bases). The CDR3 loop spans 14 amino acids. The germline CDR1 and CDR2 sequences are SGDLS and YYNGEE. V was clipped by 2 bases and J by 3 bases, with 12 bases between them.

The genes are TRBV7-2 and TRBJ2-7, with TRBD1 as a possible D gene (5 bases). CDR1 is SGHTA and CDR2 is FQGNSA in the germline V gene. The CDR3 has 14 residues. Trimming took 1 base from V and 0 from J, leaving 7 bases between them. CDR3 amino acids: CASSLVTGSYEQYF. The DNA for the CDR3 is TGTGCCAGCAGCTTAGTAACAGGCTCCTACGAGCAGTACTTC.

This chain links TRBV9 with TRBJ2-1, with TRBD2 identical over 7 bases. Trimming took 0 bases from V and 6 from J; bases not matched to a gene: 6. The CDR3 spans 15 residues. Looked up from germline, CDR1 is SGDLS and CDR2 is YYNGEE. The CDR3 here is CASSVGVTSPNEQFF. The CDR3 bases are TGTGCCAGCAGCGTAGGGGTGACTAGCCCCAATGAGCAGTTCTTC.

The chain links TRBV19 to TRBJ2-3; 12 bases map to TRBD2. This CDR3 contains 17 residues. The germline V gene encodes CDR1 LNHDA and CDR2 SQIVND (reference sequence). V dropped 4 bases and J dropped 1; count of bases not matched to a gene: 6. The CDR3 DNA reads TGTGCCAGTAGTACCCGACTAGCGGGAGCGGGCACAGATACGCAGTATTTT. Translation gives CASSTRLAGAGTDTQYF.

V gene TRBV19 combines with J gene TRBJ2-1; 8 bases align to TRBD1. CDR1 is LNHDA and CDR2 is SQIVND in the germline V gene (reference sequence). CDR3 length: 14 amino acids. The V and J ends lost 6 bases and 3 bases, in that order; junction bases with no gene match: 4. Written as DNA, the CDR3 is TGTGCCAGTAGCAATGGACAGGGCTACAATGAGCAGTTCTTC. Its protein is CASSNGQGYNEQFF.

This clone showed up just once. The rearrangement joins TRBV6-5 to TRBJ2-7; 7 bases align to TRBD1. Germline CDR1 and CDR2: MNHEY and SVGAGI. This CDR3 comprises 14 residues. V lost 5 bases to trimming and J lost 6 bases; unmatched junction nucleotides: 10. CDR3 residues: CASSDRATLVEQYF. For the CDR3, the DNA is TGTGCCAGCAGTGACAGGGCTACCCTAGTCGAGCAGTACTTC.

V and J are TRBV28 and TRBJ2-4; TRBD2 matches at 12 bases. Per germline, CDR1 MDHEN and CDR2 SYDVKM. The CDR3 loop spans 16 amino acids. J lost 0 bases, V lost 5 bases, and 2 bases had no gene match. The CDR3 sequence: CASSETSGGAKNIQYF. The DNA of the CDR3 is TGTGCCAGCAGTGAGACTAGCGGGGGAGCCAAAAACATTCAGTACTTC.

This clone was detected only once. The J gene is TRBJ2-7, the V gene TRBV9; 8 bases are shared with TRBD1. Germline assignment: CDR1 SGDLS and CDR2 YYNGEE. Losses at the gene ends were 4 bases for V and 1 base for J; bases not matched to a gene: 4. The CDR3 runs 14 residues. CDR3 residues: CASSLTGGSYEQYF. Written as DNA, the CDR3 is TGTGCCAGCAGCTTAACAGGGGGGTCCTACGAGCAGTACTTC.

This clone has a handful of counts. The chain employs TRBV9 and TRBJ2-1; 7 bases align to TRBD2. V shed 1 base and J 3 bases; nucleotides not matched to a gene: 13. Per germline, CDR1 SGDLS and CDR2 YYNGEE. The CDR3 sequence is 18 residues long. CDR3 in amino acids: CASSVPRGRDWVYNEQFF. CDR3 DNA sequence: TGTGCCAGCAGCGTACCAAGAGGGAGGGATTGGGTCTACAATGAGCAGTTCTTC.

The chain couples TRBV6-5 to TRBJ2-7; D remains ambiguous. The CDR3 sequence is 12 residues long. Trimming cost V 5 bases and J 2 bases, with 7 bases left between them. The germline V gene has CDR1 MNHEY and CDR2 SVGAGI. CDR3 in DNA: TGTGCCAGCAGTGACCTAACCTACGAGCAGTACTTC. Protein product: CASSDLTYEQYF.

CDR3 sequence (DNA): TGTGCCAGCAGCTTAGGACAGGGAGAGGCTAATGAAAAACTGTTTTTT. Its protein is CASSLGQGEANEKLFF. The chain employs TRBV7-9 and TRBJ1-4; 7 bases fit TRBD1. Germline assignment: CDR1 SEHNR and CDR2 FQNEAQ (reference sequence). With 1 base clipped from V and 3 bases from J, the junction kept 5 bases outside the gene matches. CDR3 length equals 16 residues.

The chain combines TRBV30 with TRBJ2-7; no firm D call. The CDR3 is 11 residues long. Trimming took off 4 bases at V and 5 bases at J, with 9 bases between the two ends. Germline V gives CDR1 GTSNPN, CDR2 SVGIG (reference sequence). This chain's CDR3 is CAWNGGHEQYF. CDR3 nucleotide sequence: TGTGCCTGGAACGGTGGACACGAGCAGTACTTC.

The count of this clone is one. This chain connects TRBV28 to TRBJ2-7, with D possibly being TRBD2 (5 bases). The CDR3 has 13 amino acids. The germline V and J ends were trimmed by 6 bases and 3 bases, with 12 bases remaining between them. Germline CDR1 is MDHEN and CDR2 is SYDVKM. CDR3 sequence reads: CASRASGDYEQYF. Written as DNA, the CDR3 is TGTGCCAGCAGAGCCTCCGGGGACTACGAGCAGTACTTC.

The chain employs TRBV10-3 and TRBJ1-2, with D hard to call. The CDR3 sequence is 18 residues long. Germline loops: CDR1 ENHRY, CDR2 SYGVKD. V was trimmed by 0 bases and J by 0 bases, leaving 17 bases between them. CDR3 loop: CAISESNAGLRANYGYTF. DNA for the CDR3: TGTGCCATCAGTGAGTCGAACGCCGGACTACGAGCTAACTATGGCTACACCTTC.

The chain combines TRBV4-1 with TRBJ1-4; 10 bases are a match to TRBD1. The CDR3 has 15 residues. Trimming took 0 bases from V and 7 from J; bases not matched to a gene: 2. Germline lookup yields CDR1 MGHRA and CDR2 YSYEKL. CDR3 sequence (DNA): TGCGCCAGCAGCCAAGACGGGACAGGGGTTGAAAAACTGTTTTTT. Translating gives CASSQDGTGVEKLFF.

This chain uses TRBV6-5 with TRBJ1-3; weak D call: TRBD1 (5 bases). The length of the CDR3 is 16 residues. From germline, CDR1 is MNHEY and CDR2 SVGAGI. V lost 0 bases to trimming and J lost 1 base, with 10 bases between them. CDR3 nucleotide sequence: TGTGCCAGCAGTTACTCTCAGGGAGGGTCTGGAAACACCATATATTTT. Amino acids: CASSYSQGGSGNTIYF.

The chain recombines TRBV6-6 with TRBJ1-5; D is undetermined. Between the trimmed V and J ends, which lost 4 bases and 12 bases, there was a span of 19 bases. CDR1 MNHNY and CDR2 SVGAGI come from the germline V gene (reference sequence). The CDR3 runs to 14 residues. The CDR3: CASSLGHNQKNQHF. The CDR3, as DNA: TGTGCCAGCAGTTTAGGGCACAATCAGAAGAACCAGCATTTT.

The genes are TRBV6-5 and TRBJ1-3; TRBD1 agrees at 7 bases. With 5 bases clipped from V and 2 bases from J, the junction kept 6 bases outside the gene matches. Germline V lookup: CDR1 MNHEY, CDR2 SVGAGI. CDR3 length: 15 amino acids. This CDR3 is CASSKAGTAGNTIYF. The CDR3 bases are TGTGCCAGCAGTAAGGCCGGGACAGCTGGAAACACCATATATTTT.

The rearrangement joins TRBV7-2 to TRBJ1-2; unclear D gene. The CDR3 length is 16 residues. In germline, CDR1 is SGHTA, CDR2 FQGNSA. Trimming left V 5 bases short and J 2 bases short, with 18 bases between. The DNA of the CDR3 is TGTGCCAGCAGCCCACGGCCGGGAGTACAGAACTATGGCTACACCTTC. The encoded protein is CASSPRPGVQNYGYTF.

This clone was detected once. The genes are TRBV6-5 and TRBJ1-1, with a tentative D call TRBD1 (6 bases). CDR1 and CDR2 from the germline V gene are MNHEY and SVGAGI. CDR3 length equals 13 residues. Trimming shortened V by 9 bases and J by 1 base, and 12 bases separated the two germline ends. CDR3 nucleotide sequence: TGTGCCAGTCAAACAGGGCCGAACACTGAAGCTTTCTTT. Residues: CASQTGPNTEAFF.

The V and J genes are TRBV27 and TRBJ2-1, with 13 nucleotides matching TRBD2. This CDR3 has 16 amino acids. Germline V gives CDR1 MNHEY, CDR2 SMNVEV (reference sequence). The V segment lost 5 bases and the J segment 9 bases; nucleotides outside the gene matches: 10. The CDR3 is CASSPGTSGTGAEQFF. The CDR3 region has the DNA TGTGCCAGCAGTCCCGGGACTAGCGGGACGGGTGCTGAGCAGTTCTTC.

This clone has only a few counts. The chain employs TRBV6-4 and TRBJ2-1; D unclear. Looked up from germline, CDR1 is MRHNA and CDR2 is SNTAGT. The V gene lost 11 bases and the J gene lost 2 bases, with 10 bases spanning the gap. This CDR3 region has 12 residues. CDR3 in amino acids: CAPPRPYNEQFF. CDR3 in DNA: TGTGCCCCTCCTCGGCCCTACAATGAGCAGTTCTTC.

The chain uses TRBV18 and TRBJ1-1, with D possibly TRBD1 on 5 matching bases. CDR1 is KGHSH, CDR2 LQKENI, per germline. V lost 1 base and J 0 bases, leaving 12 bases between the germline ends. The CDR3 runs to 16 residues. Here the CDR3 DNA reads TGTGCCAGCTCACCACGTAGGGGCAATATGAACACTGAAGCTTTCTTT. This encodes CASSPRRGNMNTEAFF. The full variable domain, completed using reference TRBV18 and TRBJ1-1, is NAGVMQNPRHLVRRRGQEARLRCSPMKGHSHVYWYRQLPEEGLKFMVYLQKENIIDESGMPKERFSAEFPKEGPSILRIQQVVRGDSAAYFCASSPRRGNMNTEAFFGQGTRLTVV.

This clone occurred a few times. Other DNA sequences of this sample code for an identical CDR3. The CDR3 region has the DNA TGTGCCAGCAGCGTAGACACAGGGCGAGGCTACACCTTC. Translation: CASSVDTGRGYTF. V usage is TRBV9 and J usage is TRBJ1-2, with D possibly TRBD1 on 6 matching bases. V was pared by 0 bases and J by 8 bases, with 11 bases between. Germline-derived CDR1 and CDR2 are SGDLS and YYNGEE. This CDR3 has 13 residues.

The chain has TRBV6-5 and TRBJ2-7; D possibly corresponds to TRBD1 (8 bases). This CDR3 has 16 amino acids. V gave up 2 bases and J gave up 1 base, with 15 bases separating them. Germline values: CDR1 MNHEY, CDR2 SVGAGI. The CDR3 loop reads CASSYGTGGGSYEQYF. The CDR3 region has the DNA TGTGCCAGCAGTTACGGCACAGGGGGGGGGTCCTACGAGCAGTACTTC.

The V and J genes are TRBV5-4 and TRBJ2-7, with no clear D. There are 14 residues in the CDR3. Germline values: CDR1 SGHNT, CDR2 YYREEE (reference sequence). V dropped 2 bases and J dropped 3 bases, with 12 bases sitting between them. CDR3 residues: CASSFDQLSYEQYF. CDR3 sequence (DNA): TGTGCCAGCAGCTTTGACCAATTGAGCTACGAGCAGTACTTC.

V is TRBV7-9 and J is TRBJ1-6, with unresolved D. CDR3 length: 13 residues. Germline CDR1 reads SEHNR; CDR2 reads FQNEAQ (reference sequence). The V and J ends lost 1 base and 9 bases respectively, with 7 bases between them. The CDR3 nucleotides are TGTGCCAGCAGCTTAGGGGCAGCTTCACCCCTCCACTTT. Encoded protein: CASSLGAASPLHF.

This clone was seen only a few times. This sequence joins TRBV28 and TRBJ1-2, with a weak D call TRBD1 (5 bases). V lost 6 bases and J lost 2, with 16 bases in between. In germline, CDR1 is MDHEN, CDR2 SYDVKM. The CDR3 spans 15 residues. As DNA, the CDR3 is TGTGCCAGCAGCCGTCCTTTACAGGAGAACTATGGCTACACCTTC. Protein: CASSRPLQENYGYTF.